Listed below are T cell receptor beta chains from one sample, sequenced in a study of control samples from healthy donors and cancer patients. Generated by immunoSEQ multiplex PCR, the TCRdb table keeps only in-frame clones and is missing some. The data hold some 130,000 clones, with 92% observed a single time. Sequenced: blood. Source of these receptors: a man between 18 and 29 years old in good health. Each CDR3 is given with its conserved first and last residue. D genes are given only for firm matches. Only some rows state a clone size, as once, few, many or a class for expanded clones.

d_gene	v_gene	abundance	j_gene	CDR3aa	CDR3nt
TRBD2	TRBV2	many	TRBJ2-7	CASRATSGGYEQYF	TGTGCCAGCAGGGCGACTAGCGGGGGCTACGAGCAGTACTTC
-	TRBV30	-	TRBJ1-1	CAWSLGFMNTEAFF	TGTGCCTGGAGTTTGGGGTTCATGAACACTGAAGCTTTCTTT
-	TRBV5-4	-	TRBJ1-3	CASSLGRTDSGNTIYF	TGTGCCAGCAGCTTGGGACGGACGGACTCTGGAAACACCATATATTTT
TRBD2	TRBV5-5	-	TRBJ2-3	CASSLAGLAGARADTQYF	TGTGCCAGCAGCTTGGCCGGACTAGCGGGGGCCAGGGCAGATACGCAGTATTTT
-	TRBV5-1	-	TRBJ1-3	CASSSSKDSSGNTIYF	TGCGCCAGCAGCTCTTCAAAGGACAGCTCTGGAAACACCATATATTTT
TRBD2	TRBV30	-	TRBJ2-1	CAWSTSGDPYNEQFF	TGTGCCTGGAGTACAAGCGGGGACCCTTACAATGAGCAGTTCTTC
-	TRBV19	-	TRBJ2-6	CASSKKRLGQANVLTF	TGTGCCAGTAGTAAGAAGCGGCTGGGTCAAGCCAACGTCCTGACTTTC
-	TRBV6-1	-	TRBJ1-2	CASSETYGYGYTF	TGTGCCAGCAGTGAAACGTACGGCTATGGCTACACCTTC
-	TRBV6-5	-	TRBJ1-6	CASTRSSMDPLHF	TGTGCCAGCACTCGTAGCTCGATGGACCCCCTCCACTTT
-	TRBV6-5	-	TRBJ2-7	CASRTGTASYEQYF	TGTGCCAGCAGGACCGGGACTGCGTCCTACGAGCAGTACTTC
-	TRBV7-5	-	TRBJ1-6	CVRSYPGRGRNSPLHF	TGTGTCAGAAGCTACCCCGGACGCGGGCGGAATTCACCCCTCCACTTT
-	TRBV5-1	-	TRBJ2-3	CASSLVGGHNPDTQYF	TGCGCCAGCAGCTTGGTGGGGGGACACAACCCAGATACGCAGTATTTT
TRBD1	TRBV6-5	-	TRBJ2-7	CASSYSRQGNEQYF	TGTGCCAGCAGTTACTCGCGACAGGGTAACGAGCAGTACTTC
-	TRBV7-2	-	TRBJ2-7	CASSLLGSYEQYF	TGTGCCAGCAGCTTATTGGGTTCCTACGAGCAGTACTTC
TRBD2	TRBV11-3	-	TRBJ2-3	CASSLGFAGGWNTQYF	TGTGCCAGCAGCTTAGGTTTTGCGGGGGGATGGAATACGCAGTATTTT
TRBD1	TRBV11-2	-	TRBJ1-2	CASSLAYRQGDYGYTF	TGTGCCAGCAGCTTAGCGTACCGGCAGGGGGACTATGGCTACACCTTC
TRBD1	TRBV29-1	-	TRBJ1-2	CSVGSTGVSGYTF	TGCAGCGTCGGGTCTACAGGGGTGAGTGGCTACACCTTC
-	TRBV29-1	-	TRBJ1-1	CSATGGMGTEAFF	TGCAGTGCCACCGGGGGAATGGGCACTGAAGCTTTCTTT
TRBD1	TRBV5-6	-	TRBJ1-2	CASSPGTGGVVYGYTF	TGTGCCAGCAGCCCGGGGACAGGGGGCGTTGTCTATGGCTACACCTTC
TRBD1	TRBV5-1	-	TRBJ2-7	CASSSTGLTYEQYF	TGCGCCAGCAGCTCGACAGGGTTGACCTACGAGCAGTACTTC
TRBD1	TRBV3-1/TRBV3-2	-	TRBJ1-2	CASSERDRSVGYTF	TGTGCCAGCAGCGAGCGGGACAGGTCCGTTGGCTACACCTTC
TRBD1	TRBV13	-	TRBJ1-2	CASSLAGQHYYGYTF	TGTGCCAGCAGCTTAGCGGGACAGCATTACTATGGCTACACCTTC
-	TRBV21-1	-	TRBJ1-1	CASSKSCPGARRNTEAFF	TGTGCCAGCAGCAAATCCTGTCCGGGGGCGAGGAGGAACACTGAAGCTTTCTTT
TRBD2	TRBV19	-	TRBJ2-3	CATRPTSGGFTDTQYF	TGTGCCACTAGGCCCACTAGCGGGGGATTCACAGATACGCAGTATTTT
-	TRBV27	-	TRBJ2-3	CASSLRSTDTQYF	TGTGCCAGCAGTTTACGAAGCACAGATACGCAGTATTTT
TRBD1	TRBV6-5	-	TRBJ2-5	CASSYSIQGQETQYF	TGTGCCAGCAGTTACTCGATACAGGGGCAAGAGACCCAGTACTTC
-	TRBV7-9	-	TRBJ2-7	CASSLDPGTYEQYF	TGTGCCAGCAGCTTAGACCCCGGAACCTACGAGCAGTACTTC
TRBD2	TRBV11-2	-	TRBJ2-5	CASSPVSSGGETQYF	TGTGCCAGCAGCCCAGTCAGTAGCGGGGGGGAGACCCAGTACTTC
-	TRBV5-1	-	TRBJ1-4	CASSSIPGSSTNEKLFF	TGCGCCAGCAGTTCAATTCCGGGGAGTTCAACTAATGAAAAACTGTTTTTT
-	TRBV25-1	-	TRBJ1-4	CASSGLLGLSEKLFF	TGTGCCAGCAGTGGGCTTTTGGGTTTGAGTGAAAAACTGTTTTTT
-	TRBV19	-	TRBJ2-1	CASSPLRQQGEQFF	TGTGCCAGTAGTCCTCTGAGACAGCAGGGTGAGCAGTTCTTC
-	TRBV21-1	-	TRBJ2-7	CASSKALCLGNEQYF	TGTGCCAGCAGCAAAGCGCTTTGTTTAGGGAACGAGCAGTACTTC
TRBD1	TRBV9	once	TRBJ2-7	CASSPGTAYPYEQYF	TGTGCCAGCAGCCCAGGGACAGCCTATCCCTACGAGCAGTACTTC
TRBD2	TRBV9	-	TRBJ2-1	CASRASSGPPNQYNEQFF	TGTGCCAGCAGAGCCTCTAGCGGGCCACCGAACCAATACAATGAGCAGTTCTTC
-	TRBV6-2/TRBV6-3	few	TRBJ2-7	CASSYPGKRPYEQYF	TGTGCCAGCAGTTACCCCGGGAAACGGCCCTACGAGCAGTACTTC
TRBD1	TRBV19	-	TRBJ2-7	CASSIRQGEMTFYEQYF	TGTGCCAGTAGTATCCGACAGGGGGAAATGACCTTCTACGAGCAGTACTTC
-	TRBV3-1/TRBV3-2	-	TRBJ2-3	CASSQRLFRSADTQYF	TGTGCCAGCAGCCAAAGGCTTTTCAGGAGCGCAGATACGCAGTATTTT
TRBD1	TRBV5-5	-	TRBJ2-7	CASSLGGTDGYEQYF	TGTGCCAGCAGCTTGGGTGGGACAGATGGCTACGAGCAGTACTTC
TRBD1	TRBV19	-	TRBJ1-4	CASSILTGKNEKLFF	TGTGCCAGTAGTATATTGACAGGGAAGAATGAAAAACTGTTTTTT
-	TRBV6-4	-	TRBJ1-3	CASSDPEQGAGNTIYF	TGTGCCAGCAGTGACCCCGAACAGGGAGCTGGAAACACCATATATTTT
TRBD2	TRBV2	-	TRBJ2-3	CATPTGGGASDTQYF	TGTGCCACCCCGACAGGCGGGGGGGCTTCCGATACGCAGTATTTT
TRBD1	TRBV28	-	TRBJ1-1	CASIRQGKAFF	TGTGCCAGCATCAGACAGGGGAAAGCTTTCTTT
TRBD2	TRBV2	-	TRBJ2-5	CASSGPGLLYQETQYF	TGTGCCAGCAGCGGACCGGGACTATTGTACCAAGAGACCCAGTACTTC
-	TRBV4-1	-	TRBJ2-7	CASSQVVRAGEQYF	TGCGCCAGCAGCCAAGTTGTCAGGGCGGGGGAGCAGTACTTC
-	TRBV7-3	-	TRBJ2-7	CASSLPEGLSYEQYF	TGTGCCAGCAGCTTACCGGAGGGGTTGTCCTACGAGCAGTACTTC
TRBD2	TRBV7-2	-	TRBJ2-1	CASSISGAPSYNEQFF	TGTGCCAGCAGCATTAGCGGGGCGCCCTCCTACAATGAGCAGTTCTTC
-	TRBV6-2/TRBV6-3	-	TRBJ1-2	CASSYSTRGVANGYTF	TGTGCCAGCAGTTACTCGACTCGGGGGGTCGCTAATGGCTACACCTTC
TRBD1	TRBV5-1	once	TRBJ1-5	CASSPGTGGANQPQHF	TGCGCCAGCAGCCCGGGGACAGGGGGGGCCAATCAGCCCCAGCATTTT
-	TRBV2	-	TRBJ2-4	CASSGRGSKNIQYF	TGTGCCAGCAGTGGAAGGGGTTCCAAAAACATTCAGTACTTC
-	TRBV6-1	-	TRBJ2-3	CASRQSSTDTQYF	TGTGCCAGTAGACAGAGTAGCACAGATACGCAGTATTTT
TRBD1	TRBV3-1/TRBV3-2	-	TRBJ2-7	CASSQDEQGNQYF	TGTGCCAGCAGCCAAGATGAACAGGGGAATCAGTACTTC
-	TRBV6-5	once	TRBJ2-7	CASSLTSSYEQYF	TGTGCCAGCAGTTTGACGAGCTCCTACGAGCAGTACTTC
TRBD1	TRBV5-1	-	TRBJ2-5	CASSVGQSQETQYF	TGCGCCAGCAGCGTGGGACAGAGCCAAGAGACCCAGTACTTC
TRBD1	TRBV6-5	once	TRBJ1-4	CASSYGTEREKLFF	TGTGCCAGCAGTTACGGGACAGAGAGGGAAAAACTGTTTTTT
-	TRBV7-9	-	TRBJ1-2	CASSRDGYTF	TGTGCCAGCAGCCGGGATGGCTACACCTTC
-	TRBV7-9	-	TRBJ2-3	CASSLVQAHTTDTQYF	TGTGCCAGCAGCTTAGTACAGGCCCATACCACAGATACGCAGTATTTT
TRBD2	TRBV5-1	-	TRBJ2-3	CASSPNSQRGRSGDTQYF	TGCGCCAGCAGCCCAAATTCCCAGCGGGGACGGTCGGGAGATACGCAGTATTTT
-	TRBV25-1	-	TRBJ1-2	CASSEWGTSYGYTF	TGTGCCAGCAGTGAATGGGGGACCTCGTATGGCTACACCTTC
-	TRBV2	-	TRBJ1-1	CASSGGTVNTEAFF	TGTGCCAGCAGTGGTGGGACGGTGAACACTGAAGCTTTCTTT
-	TRBV30	-	TRBJ2-6	CAWDQGGAGANVLTF	TGTGCCTGGGACCAAGGGGGGGCTGGGGCCAACGTCCTGACTTTC